Listed below are T cell receptor beta chains from one sample, sequenced in a study of CD4 T cells in relation to SARS-CoV-2 and coronaviruses. Libraries were prepared by immunoSEQ multiplex PCR; TCRdb keeps only in-frame clonotypes and omits some of them. This sample yields some 70,000 clones, of which 85% to 95% are seen a single time; 0.23% belongs to the top ten. Material for sequencing was naive CD4+ T cells from PBMCs. The receptors were sampled from a human donor in good health. Both conserved end residues are part of each CDR3. A D gene is named only where the DNA matches it firmly. Size is stated for part of the rows, as once, few or many counts, or as a class when the clone is expanded.

NA	NA	TRBV21-1	TRBJ1-1	TGTGCCAGCAGCAAAGACGGCACTGAAGCTTTCTTT	CASSKDGTEAFF
NA	NA	TRBV3-1/TRBV3-2	TRBJ2-5	TGTGCCAGCAGCCAATTGGACAGACAAGAGACCCAGTACTTC	CASSQLDRQETQYF
NA	NA	TRBV7-9	TRBJ2-2	TGTGCCAGCAGCTTAGATCTTGTCGGGGAGCTGTTTTTT	CASSLDLVGELFF
NA	TRBD1	TRBV19	TRBJ2-7	TGTGCCAGTAGTATAGGGCAACAGGGGCCCTACGAGCAGTACTTC	CASSIGQQGPYEQYF
NA	TRBD1	TRBV7-6	TRBJ2-5	TGTGCCAGCTCAATATCCGGGACAGTTCCGGGGACCCAGTACTTC	CASSISGTVPGTQYF
NA	TRBD1	TRBV10-3	TRBJ2-5	TGTGCCATCAGGACGGACAGGGGGCGACAGCAAGAGACCCAGTACTTC	CAIRTDRGRQQETQYF
NA	NA	TRBV2	TRBJ1-5	TGTGCCAGCAGTGAATTCGGTCAGGCCCTTAATCAGCCCCAGCATTTT	CASSEFGQALNQPQHF
once	TRBD1	TRBV3-1/TRBV3-2	TRBJ1-2	TGTGCCAGCAGCCAAGGACAGGGGAGCGGGCACTATGGCTACACCTTC	CASSQGQGSGHYGYTF
NA	TRBD2	TRBV10-3	TRBJ2-5	TGTGCCATCAGTCAGACTAGCCGAGAGACCCAGTACTTC	CAISQTSRETQYF
NA	NA	TRBV10-1	TRBJ2-1	TGCGCCAGGGGTGTGATCAATGAGCAGTTCTTC	CARGVINEQFF
once	NA	TRBV5-1	TRBJ2-7	TGCGCCAGCAGCTATCGGCCGGCCAGCTCCTACGAGCAGTACTTC	CASSYRPASSYEQYF
NA	NA	TRBV12-3/TRBV12-4	TRBJ1-3	TGTGCCAGCAAGGGGAGCTCTGGAAACACCATATATTTT	CASKGSSGNTIYF
NA	NA	TRBV27	TRBJ1-2	TGTGCCAGCAGTTCTCGGACAGACCTCGCCGGCTACACCTTC	CASSSRTDLAGYTF
once	NA	TRBV6-1	TRBJ2-2	TGTGCCAGCAGTGCCAGGCCCAGGGTGGACACCGGGGAGCTGTTTTTT	CASSARPRVDTGELFF
NA	TRBD2	TRBV28	TRBJ2-6	TGTGCCAGCAGTTTTCGGGGGGCTGGGGCCAACGTCCTGACTTTC	CASSFRGAGANVLTF
once	NA	TRBV29-1	TRBJ1-2	TGCAGCGTTGTTGAGGACAGATCGTTTGGTGGCTACACCTTC	CSVVEDRSFGGYTF
NA	NA	TRBV29-1	TRBJ2-1	TGCAGCGTTCCTAGAGGGGGCTCCTACAATGAGCAGTTCTTC	CSVPRGGSYNEQFF
NA	NA	TRBV24-1	TRBJ2-4	TGTGCCACCAGTGCCCGGGGTGGAGCCAAAAACATTCAGTACTTC	CATSARGGAKNIQYF
NA	NA	TRBV7-2	TRBJ1-2	TGTGCCAGCAGCTTAGTGGCACAGTCCTATGGCTACACCTTC	CASSLVAQSYGYTF
NA	TRBD2	TRBV7-9	TRBJ2-1	TGTGCCAGCAGACCACTAGCGGGGCGTAACAATGAGCAGTTCTTC	CASRPLAGRNNEQFF
NA	NA	TRBV6-2/TRBV6-3	TRBJ1-1	TGTGCCAGCAGCCGAAACTCACCCGCTGAAGCTTTCTTT	CASSRNSPAEAFF
NA	TRBD2	TRBV27	TRBJ2-3	TGTGCCAGCAGTTTAAGCGGGGGGACCTCAGCAGATACGCAGTATTTT	CASSLSGGTSADTQYF
NA	TRBD2	TRBV27	TRBJ2-3	TGTGCCGCGGGGGGGAGCGGGAGGCGTTGGGACACAGATACGCAGTATTTT	CAAGGSGRRWDTDTQYF
NA	TRBD1	TRBV19	TRBJ1-4	TGTGCCAGTAGCCCACAGGGGGCATATGAAAAACTGTTTTTT	CASSPQGAYEKLFF
NA	NA	TRBV11-2	TRBJ2-7	TGTGCCAGCAGCTATACTCGGGGCGAGCAGTACTTC	CASSYTRGEQYF
NA	NA	TRBV7-2	TRBJ2-2	TGTGCCAGCAGCCGGGGGCGAGCAGGGGTCACCGGGGAGCTGTTTTTT	CASSRGRAGVTGELFF
once	NA	TRBV28	TRBJ1-4	TGTGCCAGCACGGAGACAACTAATGAAAAACTGTTTTTT	CASTETTNEKLFF
once	TRBD1	TRBV12-5	TRBJ2-3	TGTGCTAGTGGTCTTCCGGACAGGAGAACTCGCACAGATACGCAGTATTTT	CASGLPDRRTRTDTQYF
NA	NA	TRBV18	TRBJ2-1	TGTGCCAGCTCACGTAGGACTCAGAGAAGCTCCTACAATGAGCAGTTCTTC	CASSRRTQRSSYNEQFF
NA	NA	TRBV7-2	TRBJ1-2	TGTGCCAGCAGCTTAGCTTCCGGGGACTATGGCTACACCTTC	CASSLASGDYGYTF
NA	NA	TRBV3-1/TRBV3-2	TRBJ2-3	TGTGCCAGCAGCCGCCTCCAAGGAGGGGGAACAGATACGCAGTATTTT	CASSRLQGGGTDTQYF
NA	NA	TRBV7-6	TRBJ2-3	TGTGCCAGCAGCTTAAGGGCAAGCAGCACAGATACGCAGTATTTT	CASSLRASSTDTQYF
NA	NA	TRBV19	TRBJ1-1	TGTGCCAGTAGTCCCCCCGGCCTGAACACTGAAGCTTTCTTT	CASSPPGLNTEAFF
NA	TRBD2	TRBV28	TRBJ2-1	TGTGCCAGCAGTGCCCTAGCGGGATCCCACTCCTACAATGAGCAGTTCTTC	CASSALAGSHSYNEQFF
NA	NA	TRBV27	TRBJ1-5	TGTGCCAGCAGTTCCTCTTATAGCAATCAGCCCCAGCATTTT	CASSSSYSNQPQHF
NA	TRBD1	TRBV4-1	TRBJ1-1	TGCGCCAGCAGCCAACCGGGACAGGGGTCGCGTGAAGCTTTCTTT	CASSQPGQGSREAFF
NA	NA	TRBV28	TRBJ1-4	TGTGCCAGCAGTTTAAGGGGGTTTCTAGGGAGTACGAATGAAAAACTGTTTTTT	CASSLRGFLGSTNEKLFF
NA	NA	TRBV20-1	TRBJ2-1	TGCAGTGCTAGAGTGGTTAATGAGCAGTTCTTC	CSARVVNEQFF
NA	NA	TRBV5-4	TRBJ2-1	TGTGCCAGCAGCTTGGGACCTTTGCCCGAGGGCGAGCAGTTCTTC	CASSLGPLPEGEQFF
few	NA	TRBV11-2	TRBJ2-7	TGTGCCAGCAGCTTAGATCCGGCAGCCTACGAGCAGTACTTC	CASSLDPAAYEQYF
NA	NA	TRBV5-1	TRBJ2-3	TGCGCCAGCAGCTTGGCAGGAGATACGCAGTATTTT	CASSLAGDTQYF
NA	NA	TRBV19	TRBJ1-3	TGTGCCAGTAGTATTCTCAGGGGCTTCGGAAACACCATATATTTT	CASSILRGFGNTIYF
few	NA	TRBV5-8	TRBJ1-6	TGTGCCAGCAGCTTGGCCGTTCAGGGAAATTCACCCCTCCACTTT	CASSLAVQGNSPLHF
NA	TRBD1	TRBV28	TRBJ2-7	TGTGCCAGCAGAACGACAGGGAGAGAATACGAGCAGTACTTC	CASRTTGREYEQYF
NA	NA	TRBV5-1	TRBJ2-7	TGCGCCAGCAGCCCGGAGCCCTTCGGGAGCTCCTACGAGCAGTACTTC	CASSPEPFGSSYEQYF
once	NA	TRBV19	TRBJ1-2	TGTGCCAGCTCGGTTTCAGTCTATGGCTACACCTTC	CASSVSVYGYTF
NA	NA	TRBV11-3	TRBJ2-2	TGTGCCAGCAGCTTCACAGCGACCGGGGAGCTGTTTTTT	CASSFTATGELFF
NA	NA	TRBV2	TRBJ1-2	TGTGCCAGCTCCCTAGTAAGACCGGGAAATGGTTTTGGCTACACCTTC	CASSLVRPGNGFGYTF
NA	TRBD2	TRBV27	TRBJ2-1	TGTGCCAGCAGTTTAAGGGCCTGGGCGGGAGATCCCAATGAGCAGTTCTTC	CASSLRAWAGDPNEQFF
NA	TRBD2	TRBV7-9	TRBJ2-7	TGTGCCAGCAGCGGTAGCGGGAGACGGTACGAGCAGTACTTC	CASSGSGRRYEQYF
NA	NA	TRBV7-9	TRBJ2-7	TGTGCCAGCAGCTTAGCGGGAAGCTCCTACGAGCAGTACTTC	CASSLAGSSYEQYF
few	TRBD1	TRBV7-8	TRBJ1-2	TGTGCCAGCAGCACGGGACAGAGCTATGGCTACACCTTC	CASSTGQSYGYTF
NA	TRBD1	TRBV5-1	TRBJ1-4	TGCGCCAGCAGCCGGACAGGGGGCGCGGGTGGTGAAAAACTGTTTTTT	CASSRTGGAGGEKLFF
NA	NA	TRBV24-1	TRBJ1-3	TGTGCCACCAGTGATTTGGGCCTCGTGGCGTACACCATATATTTT	CATSDLGLVAYTIYF
NA	NA	TRBV29-1	TRBJ2-1	TGCAGCGGGGGGGTGGGGACAGCCAGGTACAATGAGCAGTTCTTC	CSGGVGTARYNEQFF
NA	NA	TRBV10-3	TRBJ2-1	TGTGCCATCAGTGGGCAGGGGGGAGTCGATGAGCAGTTCTTC	CAISGQGGVDEQFF
NA	TRBD2	TRBV9	TRBJ2-1	TGTGCCAGCAGCGACCGAGCGGGAGGCAATGAGCAGTTCTTC	CASSDRAGGNEQFF
NA	NA	TRBV28	TRBJ2-3	TGTGCCAGCAGGACACTAGATACGCAGTATTTT	CASRTLDTQYF
NA	NA	TRBV5-1	TRBJ2-1	TGCGCCAGCATTCCGGGCTCATCCTCGGGTGAGCAGTTCTTC	CASIPGSSSGEQFF
NA	NA	TRBV5-3	TRBJ2-7	TGTGCCAGAAGCCTTGGGATGATCTACGAGCAGTACTTC	CARSLGMIYEQYF